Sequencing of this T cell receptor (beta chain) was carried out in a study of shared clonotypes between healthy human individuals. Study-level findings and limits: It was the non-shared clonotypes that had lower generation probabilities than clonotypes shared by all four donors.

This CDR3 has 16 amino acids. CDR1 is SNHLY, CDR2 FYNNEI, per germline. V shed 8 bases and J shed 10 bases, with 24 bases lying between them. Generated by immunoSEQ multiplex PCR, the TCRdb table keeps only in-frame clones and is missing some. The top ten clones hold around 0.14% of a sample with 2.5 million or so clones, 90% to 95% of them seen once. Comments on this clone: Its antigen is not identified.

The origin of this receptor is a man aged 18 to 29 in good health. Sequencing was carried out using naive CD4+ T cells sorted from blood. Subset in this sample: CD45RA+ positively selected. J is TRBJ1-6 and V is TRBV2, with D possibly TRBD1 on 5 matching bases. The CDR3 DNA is TGTGCCAGCGGTAGTATAAAGGGAAAGGGGCCCTCACCCCTCCACTTT. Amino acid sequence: CASGSIKGKGPSPLHF.